This T cell receptor (beta chain) was profiled in a study of CD8 T cells in Susac syndrome (dated by TCRdb to between 2018 and 2021). In terms of the full investigation: Whether CD8+ T cell activation and differentiation in Susac syndrome was antigen driven was tested using repertoire sequencing. The study compared CD8+ T cell repertoire clonality among 11 to 12 healthy donors, approximately 14 Susac syndrome patients and roughly 15 multiple sclerosis patients.

Peripheral blood CD8+ and CD4+ T cells from healthy donors, Susac syndrome patients and multiple sclerosis patients were profiled using high-throughput TCR beta sequencing. Treatment-naive patients with stable or active relapsing-remitting disease fulfilling revised McDonald criteria were used as multiple sclerosis controls. CD8+ TEMRA cells were enriched by FACS, while bulk CD8+ and CD4+ T cells were purified by magnetic negative isolation. Blood was collected in EDTA tubes and processed within 24 hours, with PBMCs isolated through density gradient centrifugation. PBMCs intended for TCR sequencing were cryopreserved in liquid nitrogen and were subsequently thawed in a 37 degrees C water bath. The sorted or isolated CD4+, CD8+ and CD8+ TEMRA cells had a purity of 90% or higher. RNA was extracted using the RNeasy kit, and about 0.45 to 1 microgram was reverse transcribed with random hexamers. The immunoSEQ multiplex PCR assay, which covers 54 Vbeta and 13 Jbeta segments, was used to amplify TCR beta CDR3 regions. PCR amplification bias was corrected by using a synthetic template baseline for primer optimization and computational correction. In the source study's methods: Reads were annotated to V, D and J genes according to IMGT and were analyzed with immunoSEQ Analyzer, with only productive sequences retained. To calculate clonality, Shannon entropy was normalized by log2 of the number of productive unique sequences and then subtracted from one. For each patient and control, public and private clones were evaluated among the 100 most prevalent clones. Susac-specific clones were defined as absent from healthy and MS cohorts, 850 to 1,300 published viral clones and other ImmuneACCESS disease sequences. TCRdb reran the public reads through fastp at Q25 and MiXCR, keeping productive beta chains. One record per CDR3 amino acid sequence lists the most common genes and DNA. These V and J calls are TCRdb output, not the study's own analysis. This sample comprises tens of thousands of distinct CDR3 sequences, 90% to 95% of them detected only once. The ten largest clonotypes hold about 0.52% of the sample.

This clonotype is a singleton in its sample. What antigen it recognizes has not been identified. Base-call qualities are not available, and no considerably larger clone is one nucleotide away. Evidence from a single read is weak. The CDR3, cysteine through phenylalanine, is 17 amino acids long. CDR3 DNA only is kept here, 51 bases in frame from base 1. The germline V gene sets CDR1 to MNHNS and CDR2 to SASEGT. V is cut back by 4 bases and J by 6 bases, with 9 bases in the junction unmatched. Study-level results and caveats: The study acknowledged that relatively few individuals were included in the TCR sequencing and HLA analysis.

This sequence uses TRBV6-1 and TRBJ2-3, and TRBD2 aligns with 14 junction nucleotides. Sequenced material: CD8+ T cells from PBMCs. This TCR derives from a human donor with multiple sclerosis. This receptor has the CDR3 CASSVPRLAGGWDTQYF. In nucleotide form, the sequence is TGTGCCAGCAGTGTGCCCCGACTAGCGGGGGGGTGGGATACGCAGTATTTT.